Following are 25 T cell receptor beta chains from one sample sequenced in a study of blood T cells in healthy people across ages. Using a J-beta primer mix together with a sample-barcoded 5' primer, a second PCR was run for about 6 to 12 cycles. Each CDR3 protein gets one entry after TCRdb re-called the 5' RACE reads with MiXCR. The profile shows 1.5 million to 2 million distinct CDR3 sequences, around half of them singletons. Specimen: blood. The receptors stem from a middle-aged woman in good health.

V and J are TRBV5-1 and TRBJ2-4; TRBD1 aligns across 7 bases. The better agreement between TRBJ2-7 and the DNA end casts doubt on the J call. Germline values: CDR1 SGHRS, CDR2 YFSETQ. This CDR3 comprises 13 residues. DNA of the CDR3: TGCGCCAGCCGACTTGGACAGGCCTACGAGCAGTACTTC. It yields the protein CASRLGQAYEQYF.

The chain couples TRBV7-2 to TRBJ1-4; 8 bases are shared with TRBD1. V gave up 5 bases and J gave up 5 bases; unmatched junction bases: 16. Looked up from germline, CDR1 is SGHTA and CDR2 is FQGNSA. The CDR3 totals 18 residues. CDR3 loop: CASSPQGAKFGLNEKLFF. CDR3 nucleotide sequence: TGTGCCAGCAGCCCGCAGGGGGCTAAATTTGGGTTGAATGAAAAACTGTTTTTT. Full variable domain (rest looked up from reference TRBV7-2 and TRBJ1-4): GAGVSQSPSNKVTEKGKDVELRCDPISGHTALYWYRQSLGQGLEFLIYFQGNSAPDKSGLPSDRFSAERTGGSVSTLTIQRTQQEDSAVYLCASSPQGAKFGLNEKLFFGSGTQLSVL.

The J gene is TRBJ2-3, the V gene TRBV24-1; the D gene is possibly TRBD2 (7 bases). V lost 0 bases and J 0 bases, leaving 12 bases between the germline ends. Germline loops: CDR1 KGHDR, CDR2 SFDVKD. The CDR3 consists of 17 residues. The chain's CDR3 is CATSDLRAGASTDTQYF. The DNA for the CDR3 is TGTGCCACCAGTGATTTGCGGGCGGGGGCGAGCACAGATACGCAGTATTTT.

CDR3 sequence (DNA): TGCGCCAGCAGCTTGATCCCGTCTTCGGGGATTGGCTACACCTTC. It encodes CASSLIPSSGIGYTF. The chain links TRBV5-1 to TRBJ1-2; D remains ambiguous. Deletions cut 1 base from V and 7 bases from J, with 17 bases between. CDR1 is SGHRS, CDR2 YFSETQ, per germline. The CDR3 covers 15 residues.

This clonotype was recorded only once. V usage is TRBV20-1 and J usage is TRBJ2-5; D is uncertain. CDR1 is DFQATT, CDR2 SNEGSKA, per germline (reference sequence). The CDR3 is 11 residues long. Trimming pared 2 bases from V and 2 bases from J, leaving 3 bases between. The CDR3 protein is CSARFQETQYF. CDR3 in DNA: TGCAGTGCTAGATTTCAAGAGACCCAGTACTTC.

The chain carries TRBV3-1 and TRBJ2-1; 8 bases agree with TRBD2. This CDR3 spans 22 amino acids. Unmatched junction bases numbered 22, after V lost 0 bases and J lost 3 bases. The germline V gene has CDR1 LGHDT and CDR2 YNNKEL (reference sequence). The CDR3 loop is CASSQEFEESGLAYRNYNEQFF. DNA of the CDR3: TGTGCCAGCAGCCAAGAATTCGAGGAATCAGGACTAGCTTATCGGAACTACAATGAGCAGTTCTTC.

CDR3 coding DNA: TGTGCCAGCACTGGCGGGGGGCCGGGGGATGAGCAGTTCTTC. It translates to CASTGGGPGDEQFF. The chain combines TRBV6-2 or TRBV6-3 with TRBJ2-1, with TRBD2 matching 8 bases. V lost 7 bases and J lost 8; bases outside the gene matches: 10. Germline V gene lookup returns CDR1 MNHEY and CDR2 SVGEGT. This CDR3 is built from 14 residues.

The chain couples TRBV6-6 to TRBJ2-5, with D perhaps matching TRBD2 (5 bases). Germline CDR1 MNHNY, CDR2 SVGAGI (reference sequence). V dropped 6 bases and J dropped 0 bases, with 14 bases sitting between them. The CDR3 consists of 15 residues. Here the CDR3 DNA reads TGTGCCAGCAGCCCCGGGGTGGGGTACCAAGAGACCCAGTACTTC. It encodes CASSPGVGYQETQYF.

Notes on this clonotype: Compared with germline, one end of the junction differs, possibly owing to a read error. This chain connects TRBV10-3 to TRBJ1-2; D is undetermined. The CDR3 has 17 amino acids. CDR1 is ENHRY and CDR2 is SYGVKD in the germline V gene. The CDR3 loop reads CAISESSSTASNDGYTF. CDR3 coding DNA: TGTGCCATCAGTGAGTCTAGTTCGACGGCTTCTAACGATGGCTACACCTTC.

This clonotype appeared a few times. V usage is TRBV5-1 and J usage is TRBJ2-5, with 7 bases fitting TRBD2. This CDR3 is 17 amino acids long. Germline V CDR1 and CDR2: SGHRS, YFSETQ. The junction had 16 bases not matched to a gene; V was cut back by 4 bases and J by 4 bases. The CDR3 sequence: CASSAAGDSVFGETQYF. CDR3 nucleotides: TGCGCCAGCAGCGCCGCGGGGGACTCAGTCTTCGGAGAGACCCAGTACTTC.

This clonotype was observed a single time. This rearrangement joins TRBV27 to TRBJ2-7; 13 bases are shared with TRBD2. In germline, CDR1 is MNHEY, CDR2 SMNVEV (reference sequence). The CDR3 has 16 amino acids. J gave up 7 bases and V 5 bases, and 11 bases lay outside the gene matches. The CDR3 DNA sequence: TGTGCCAGCAGTGGGTCAACTAGCGGGGGGGCCGATGAGCAGTACTTC. Amino acids: CASSGSTSGGADEQYF.

CDR3 in amino acids: CASSPLGQGKEGYTF. Written as DNA, the CDR3 is TGTGCCAGCTCACCCCTCGGACAGGGGAAGGAGGGCTACACCTTC. The V gene is TRBV18, the J gene TRBJ1-2, with TRBD1 matching 9 bases. In germline, CDR1 is KGHSH, CDR2 LQKENI. The CDR3 loop spans 15 amino acids. After removal of 3 bases from V and 8 bases from J, the junction contained 10 bases not matched to a gene.

This clonotype turned up a few times. The chain recombines TRBV28 with TRBJ2-3; 9 bases agree with TRBD2. The V gene's germline CDR1 is MDHEN and CDR2 SYDVKM. V was pared by 3 bases and J by 4 bases, with 8 bases of the junction left unmatched. This CDR3 spans 16 amino acids. CDR3 DNA: TGTGCCAGCAGTTTGTCGCGGGGGGGCTTGGCAGATACGCAGTATTTT. Translating gives CASSLSRGGLADTQYF.

The rearrangement joins TRBV7-2 to TRBJ2-7; TRBD1 might be the D (6 bases). The DNA matches TRBJ2-5 better at its end, which makes the J call doubtful. Germline assignment: CDR1 SGHTA and CDR2 FQGNSA. This CDR3 spans 16 amino acids. In DNA form, the CDR3 reads TGTGCCAGCAGCTTAGCCAGGGGTACCGGCCAAGAGACCCAGTACTTC. It specifies CASSLARGTGQETQYF.

V usage is TRBV29-1 and J usage is TRBJ1-1; possibly TRBD1 for D (6 bases). The CDR3 runs to 12 residues. Trimming shortened V by 7 bases and J by 3 bases, and 12 bases separated the two germline ends. Germline CDR1 SQVTM, CDR2 ANQGSEA. This chain's CDR3 is CSAQGLDTEAFF. The CDR3, as DNA: TGCAGCGCTCAGGGGCTAGACACTGAAGCTTTCTTT.

As for this clonotype: No conserved phenylalanine or tryptophan ends this CDR3, so it is likely a read error. The limits of the CDR3 on the DNA are not certain, so only TCRdb's listed CDR3 is given. V gene TRBV20-1 combines with J gene TRBJ2-4. The CDR3 spans 11 amino acids, including both terminal residues. Germline loops: CDR1 DFQATT, CDR2 SNEGSKA (reference sequence). The CDR3 loop reads CSASLKNIKYY.

The chain recombines TRBV10-3 with TRBJ1-5; D not resolved. The germline gives CDR1 ENHRY, CDR2 SYGVKD. V lost 3 bases and J lost 7, with 13 bases in between. This CDR3 contains 14 residues. CDR3 sequence reads: CAISDGLIGQPQHF. In DNA form, the CDR3 reads TGTGCCATCAGTGACGGACTCATAGGCCAGCCCCAGCATTTT.

The J gene is TRBJ2-4, the V gene TRBV20-1, with D perhaps given as TRBD1 or TRBD2 (6 bases each). The J call may be in error: the DNA end matches TRBJ2-5 better. The CDR3 length is 14 residues. Germline CDR1 DFQATT, CDR2 SNEGSKA (reference sequence). CDR3 bases: TGCAGTCCCAACGACATCAGGGGAGGCGAGACCCAGTACTTC. Translating it yields CSPNDIRGGETQYF.

This clonotype has more than one count but fewer than ten. The CDR3 DNA reads TGTGCCATCGGGGGGGGGCACGAGCAGTACTTC. Protein: CAIGGGHEQYF. The chain uses TRBV10-3 and TRBJ2-7, with D perhaps TRBD2 (7 bases). The ends were cut back, 8 bases at V and 5 bases at J, with 10 bases in the middle. The CDR3 runs to 11 residues. CDR1 ENHRY and CDR2 SYGVKD come from the germline V gene.

This rearrangement joins TRBV7-3 to TRBJ2-4, with TRBD1 matching 7 bases. The J call is uncertain, as TRBJ2-7 better fits the DNA end. CDR3 length equals 14 residues. CDR1 and CDR2 (germline): SGHTA, FQGTGA. CDR3 sequence reads: CASSLQGESYEQYF. Written as DNA, the CDR3 is TGTGCCAGCAGCTTACAGGGGGAATCGTACGAGCAGTACTTC.

This chain joins TRBV6-2 or TRBV6-3 and TRBJ2-5; 8 nucleotides align to TRBD1. The CDR3 runs to 14 residues. Germline values: CDR1 MNHEY, CDR2 SVGEGT. The V gene end was trimmed by 4 bases and the J gene end by 5 bases; junction bases not matched to a gene: 6. CDR3 coding DNA: TGTGCCAGCAGTTGGACAGGGTTGCAGGAGACCCAGTACTTC. Its translation: CASSWTGLQETQYF.

The genes are TRBV29-1 and TRBJ2-7, with 7 bases identical to TRBD1. CDR1 is SQVTM, CDR2 ANQGSEA, per germline. J lost 3 bases, V lost 7 bases, and 6 bases had no gene match. There are 12 residues in the CDR3. The CDR3 region is CSGTGQYYEQYF. The CDR3 DNA reads TGCAGCGGGACGGGACAGTACTACGAGCAGTACTTC.

This clonotype was picked up one time. One junction end does not reproduce the germline sequence, and a read error may be involved. The chain carries TRBV6-5 and TRBJ2-3; TRBD2 matches 8 bases. Germline V gene sequence: CDR1 MNHEY, CDR2 SVGAGI. The CDR3 loop spans 15 amino acids. CDR3 sequence: CASIYVTGGLDTQYF. The CDR3 nucleotides read TGTGCCAGCATTTACGTTACGGGGGGGCTAGATACGCAGTATTTT.

This clonotype was observed a handful of times. The chain combines TRBV15 with TRBJ2-3, with a weak D call TRBD2 (5 bases). V was clipped by 2 bases and J by 0 bases, with 12 bases between them. Germline-derived CDR1 and CDR2 are LNHNV and YYDKDF (reference sequence). The CDR3 covers 16 residues. CDR3 amino acids: CATSRLSGASTDTQYF. CDR3 nucleotide sequence: TGTGCCACCAGCAGATTAAGCGGAGCTAGCACAGATACGCAGTATTTT.

This chain joins TRBV10-3 and TRBJ2-7; D is unclear. Germline CDR1 reads ENHRY; CDR2 reads SYGVKD. CDR3 length equals 13 residues. V was shortened by 2 bases and J by 3 bases, with 8 bases between the two germline ends. CDR3 in DNA: TGTGCCATCAGTGAGGACACCCGCTACGAGCAGTACTTC. This codes for CAISEDTRYEQYF.